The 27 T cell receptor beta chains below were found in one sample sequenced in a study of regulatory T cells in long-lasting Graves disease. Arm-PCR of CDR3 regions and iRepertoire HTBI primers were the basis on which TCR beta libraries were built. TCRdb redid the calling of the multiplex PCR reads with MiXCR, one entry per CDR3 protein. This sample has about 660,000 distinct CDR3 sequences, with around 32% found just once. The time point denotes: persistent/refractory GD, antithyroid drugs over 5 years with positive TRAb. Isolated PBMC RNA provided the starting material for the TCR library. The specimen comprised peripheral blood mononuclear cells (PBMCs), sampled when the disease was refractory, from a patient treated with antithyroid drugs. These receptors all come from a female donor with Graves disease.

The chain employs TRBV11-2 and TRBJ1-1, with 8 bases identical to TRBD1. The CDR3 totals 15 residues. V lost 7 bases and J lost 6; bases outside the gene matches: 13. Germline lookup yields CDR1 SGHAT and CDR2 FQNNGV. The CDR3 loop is CASTLSGGSGAEAFF. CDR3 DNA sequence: TGTGCCAGCACCCTTTCAGGGGGCTCTGGCGCTGAAGCTTTCTTT.

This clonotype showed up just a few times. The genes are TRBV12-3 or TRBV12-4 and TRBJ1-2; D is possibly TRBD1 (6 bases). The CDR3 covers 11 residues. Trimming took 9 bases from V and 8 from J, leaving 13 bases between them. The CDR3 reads CASRTVRGYTF. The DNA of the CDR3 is TGTGCCAGTAGGACAGTCCGGGGCTACACCTTC.

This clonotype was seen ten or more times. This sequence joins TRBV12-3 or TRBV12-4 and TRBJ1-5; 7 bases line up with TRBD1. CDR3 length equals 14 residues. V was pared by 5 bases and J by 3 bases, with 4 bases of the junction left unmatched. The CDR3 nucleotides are TGTGCCAGCAGTACTGACAGGGACAATCAGCCCCAGCATTTT. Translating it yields CASSTDRDNQPQHF.

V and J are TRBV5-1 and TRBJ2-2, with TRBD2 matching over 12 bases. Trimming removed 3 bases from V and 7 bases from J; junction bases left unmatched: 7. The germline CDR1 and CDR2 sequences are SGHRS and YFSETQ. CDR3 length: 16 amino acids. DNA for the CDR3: TGCGCCAGCAGCTCCACGACTAGCGGGAGTTTCGGGGAGCTGTTTTTT. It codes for CASSSTTSGSFGELFF.

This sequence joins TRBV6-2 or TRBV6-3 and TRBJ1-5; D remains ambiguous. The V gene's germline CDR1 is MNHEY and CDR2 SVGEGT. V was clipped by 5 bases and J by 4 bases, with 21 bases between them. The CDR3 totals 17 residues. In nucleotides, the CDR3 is TGTGCCAGCAGTGACCTCGAATGGCAGTTCACTAATCAGCCCCAGCATTTT. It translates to CASSDLEWQFTNQPQHF.

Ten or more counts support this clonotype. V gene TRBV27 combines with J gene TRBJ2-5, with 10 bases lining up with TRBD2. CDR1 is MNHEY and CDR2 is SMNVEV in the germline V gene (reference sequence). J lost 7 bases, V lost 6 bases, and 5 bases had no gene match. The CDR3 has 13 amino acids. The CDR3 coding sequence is TGTGCCAGCAGCTCTAGACTAGCGGGGACCCAGTACTTC. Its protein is CASSSRLAGTQYF.

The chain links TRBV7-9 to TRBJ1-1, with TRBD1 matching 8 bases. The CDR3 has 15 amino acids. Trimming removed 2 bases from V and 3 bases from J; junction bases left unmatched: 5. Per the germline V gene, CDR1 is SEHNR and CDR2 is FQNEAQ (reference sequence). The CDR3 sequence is CASSLNDRGDTEAFF. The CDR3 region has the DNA TGTGCCAGCAGCTTAAACGACAGGGGTGACACTGAAGCTTTCTTT.

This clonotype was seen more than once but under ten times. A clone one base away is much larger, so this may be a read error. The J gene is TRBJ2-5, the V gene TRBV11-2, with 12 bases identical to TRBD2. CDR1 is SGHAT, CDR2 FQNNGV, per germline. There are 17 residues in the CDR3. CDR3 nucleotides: TGTGCCAGCAGCTTAGGACAGCTAGCGGGGGGGCAAGGGACCCAGTACTTC. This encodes CASSLGQLAGGQGTQYF.

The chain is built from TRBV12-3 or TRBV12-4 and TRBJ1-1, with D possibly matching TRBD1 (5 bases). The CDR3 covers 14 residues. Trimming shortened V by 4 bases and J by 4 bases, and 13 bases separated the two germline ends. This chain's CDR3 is CASSSSMGGTEAFF. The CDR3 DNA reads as TGTGCCAGCAGTTCCTCGATGGGGGGCACTGAAGCTTTCTTT.

The CDR3 DNA is TGTGCCAGCAGCTTACTACAGGGCGAAAGCTATGGCTACACCTTC. This encodes CASSLLQGESYGYTF. The chain uses TRBV7-9 and TRBJ1-2; possible D gene TRBD1, 6 bases. Trimming shortened V by 2 bases and J by 4 bases, and 14 bases separated the two germline ends. This CDR3 is 15 amino acids long. Germline V CDR1 and CDR2: SEHNR, FQNEAQ (reference sequence).

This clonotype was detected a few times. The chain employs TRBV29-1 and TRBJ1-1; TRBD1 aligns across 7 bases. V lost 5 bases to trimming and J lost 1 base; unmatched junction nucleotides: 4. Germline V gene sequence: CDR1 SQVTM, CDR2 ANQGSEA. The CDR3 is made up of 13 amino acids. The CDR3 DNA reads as TGCAGCGTTCAGGGGGGGGCGAACACTGAAGCTTTCTTT. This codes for CSVQGGANTEAFF.

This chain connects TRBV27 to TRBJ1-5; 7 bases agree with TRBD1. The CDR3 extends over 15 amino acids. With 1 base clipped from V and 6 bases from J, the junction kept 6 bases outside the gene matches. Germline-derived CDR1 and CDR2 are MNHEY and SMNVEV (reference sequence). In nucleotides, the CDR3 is TGTGCCAGCAGTTTATTAGGGGCAGGGGGTCAGCCCCAGCATTTT. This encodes CASSLLGAGGQPQHF.

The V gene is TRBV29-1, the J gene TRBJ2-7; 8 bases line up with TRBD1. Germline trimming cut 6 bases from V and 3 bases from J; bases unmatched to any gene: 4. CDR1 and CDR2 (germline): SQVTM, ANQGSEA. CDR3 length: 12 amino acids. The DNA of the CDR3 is TGCAGCGTCGCAGGGGGCAACTACGAGCAGTACTTC. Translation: CSVAGGNYEQYF.

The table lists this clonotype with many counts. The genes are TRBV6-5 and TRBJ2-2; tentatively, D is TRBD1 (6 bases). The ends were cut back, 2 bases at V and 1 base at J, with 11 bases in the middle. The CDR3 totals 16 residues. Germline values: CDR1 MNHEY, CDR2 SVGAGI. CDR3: CASSYSMGQNTGELFF. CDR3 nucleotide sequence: TGTGCCAGCAGTTACAGTATGGGACAGAACACCGGGGAGCTGTTTTTT.

CDR3 region: CASTGPDYGYTF. The CDR3 nucleotides read TGTGCCAGCACGGGGCCAGACTATGGCTACACCTTC. The V gene is TRBV28, the J gene TRBJ1-2, with D possibly being TRBD1 (5 bases). The V and J ends lost 7 bases and 3 bases respectively, with 9 bases between them. This CDR3 region has 12 residues. Germline CDR1 MDHEN, CDR2 SYDVKM.

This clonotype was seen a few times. The CDR3 spells CASRHISGSVYGYTF. CDR3 DNA: TGTGCCAGCAGACACATTTCGGGCAGCGTCTATGGCTACACCTTC. This chain uses TRBV6-1 with TRBJ1-2; D remains unclear. Germline CDR1 MNHNS, CDR2 SASEGT. Trimming left V 6 bases short and J 4 bases short, with 18 bases between. CDR3 length equals 15 residues.

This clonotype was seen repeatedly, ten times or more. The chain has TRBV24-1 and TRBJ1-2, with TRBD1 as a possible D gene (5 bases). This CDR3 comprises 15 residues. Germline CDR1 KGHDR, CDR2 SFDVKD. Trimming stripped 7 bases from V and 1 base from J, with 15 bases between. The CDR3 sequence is CATSATRDLNYGYTF. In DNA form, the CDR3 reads TGTGCCACCAGCGCCACCAGGGATCTTAACTATGGCTACACCTTC.

The CDR3 sequence: CASSLTPRDRRGETQYF. In DNA form, the CDR3 reads TGCGCCAGCAGCTTAACGCCCCGGGACAGGAGGGGAGAGACCCAGTACTTC. This chain joins TRBV5-1 and TRBJ2-5; TRBD1 agrees at 8 bases. The V and J ends lost 2 bases and 4 bases, in that order; junction bases with no gene match: 13. The CDR3 sequence is 17 residues long. CDR1 is SGHRS, CDR2 YFSETQ, per germline.

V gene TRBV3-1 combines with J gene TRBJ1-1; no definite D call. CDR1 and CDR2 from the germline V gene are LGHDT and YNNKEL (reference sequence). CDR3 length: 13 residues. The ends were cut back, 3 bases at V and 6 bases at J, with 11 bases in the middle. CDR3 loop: CASSQGGMSEAFF. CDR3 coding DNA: TGTGCCAGCAGCCAGGGCGGGATGTCTGAAGCTTTCTTT.

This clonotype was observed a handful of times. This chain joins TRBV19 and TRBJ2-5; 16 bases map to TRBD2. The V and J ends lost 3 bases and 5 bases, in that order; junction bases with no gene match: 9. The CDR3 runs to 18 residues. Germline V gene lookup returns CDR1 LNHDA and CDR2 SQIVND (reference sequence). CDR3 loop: CASSIRGTSGRAIETQYF. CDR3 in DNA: TGTGCCAGTAGTATTCGCGGGACTAGCGGGAGGGCGATTGAGACCCAGTACTTC.

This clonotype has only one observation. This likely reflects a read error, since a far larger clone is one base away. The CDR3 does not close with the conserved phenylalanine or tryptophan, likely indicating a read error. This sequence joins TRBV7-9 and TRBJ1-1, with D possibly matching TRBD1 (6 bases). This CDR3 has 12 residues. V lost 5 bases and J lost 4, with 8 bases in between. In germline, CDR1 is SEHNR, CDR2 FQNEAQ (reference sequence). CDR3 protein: CASSRGGTEAFL. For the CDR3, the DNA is TGTGCCAGCAGCCGAGGGGGCACTGAAGCTTTCCTT.

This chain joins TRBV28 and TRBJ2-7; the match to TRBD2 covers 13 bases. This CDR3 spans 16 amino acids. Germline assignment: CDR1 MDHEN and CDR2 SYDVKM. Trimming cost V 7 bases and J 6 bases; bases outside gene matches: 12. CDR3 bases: TGTGCCAGCAAACCCGGACTAGCGGGAGCCAAAATCGAGCAGTACTTC. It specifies CASKPGLAGAKIEQYF.

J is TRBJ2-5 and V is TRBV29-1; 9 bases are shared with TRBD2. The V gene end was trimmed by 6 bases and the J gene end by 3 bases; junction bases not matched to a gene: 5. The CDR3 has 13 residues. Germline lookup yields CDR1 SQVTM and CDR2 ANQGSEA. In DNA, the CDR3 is TGCAGCGTCAGCAGGACTAGCGAAGAGACCCAGTACTTC. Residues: CSVSRTSEETQYF. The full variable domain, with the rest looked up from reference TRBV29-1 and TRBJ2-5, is SAVISQKPSRDICQRGTSLTIQCQVDSQVTMMFWYRQQPGQSLTLIATANQGSEATYESGFVIDKFPISRPNLTFSTLTVSNMSPEDSSIYLCSVSRTSEETQYFGPGTRLLVL.

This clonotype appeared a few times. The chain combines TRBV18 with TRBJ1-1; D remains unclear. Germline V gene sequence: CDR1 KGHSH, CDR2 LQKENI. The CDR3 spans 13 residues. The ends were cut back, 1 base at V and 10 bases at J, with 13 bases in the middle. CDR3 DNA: TGTGCCAGCTCACCACTGTCCCGGCTTGGAGCTTTCTTT. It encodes CASSPLSRLGAFF.

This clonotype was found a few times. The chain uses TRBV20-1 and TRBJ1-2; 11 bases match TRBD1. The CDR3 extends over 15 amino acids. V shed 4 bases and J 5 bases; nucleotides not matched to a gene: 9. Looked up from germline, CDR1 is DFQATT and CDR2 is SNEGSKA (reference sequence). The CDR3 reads CSAKDGTGGTYGYTF. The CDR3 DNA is TGCAGTGCTAAGGATGGGACAGGGGGGACGTATGGCTACACCTTC.

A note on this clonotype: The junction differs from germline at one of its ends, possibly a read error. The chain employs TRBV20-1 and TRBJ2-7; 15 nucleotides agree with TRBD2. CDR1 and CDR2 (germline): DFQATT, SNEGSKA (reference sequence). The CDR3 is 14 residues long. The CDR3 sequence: CSARVSGTSGRPDF. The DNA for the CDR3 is TGCAGTGCTAGAGTATCCGGGACTAGCGGGAGGCCAGACTTC.

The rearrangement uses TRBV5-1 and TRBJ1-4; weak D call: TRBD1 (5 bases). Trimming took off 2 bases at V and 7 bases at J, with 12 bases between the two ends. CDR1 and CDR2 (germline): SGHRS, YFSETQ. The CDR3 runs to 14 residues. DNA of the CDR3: TGCGCCAGCAGCTTCGGGCAGGGTTTTGAAAAACTGTTTTTT. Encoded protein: CASSFGQGFEKLFF.